This passage covers 30 T cell receptor beta chains from one sample sequenced in a study of blood T cell repertoires in COVID-19 (dated by TCRdb to the early 2020s). Library method: the immunoSEQ multiplex PCR assay. This immuneACCESS table, as held by TCRdb, lists in-frame sequences with V and J called but not all clones. Of the missing ones, under half trace to an unresolved V gene in checked studies; the others have no known cause. Across this sample there are a few hundred thousand clones, with nearly 90% seen only once. The top ten clones comprise 0.95% to 1.3% of the sample. The sample comprised peripheral blood. The receptor source for this set is a woman in her 40s with COVID-19, enrolled during active disease.

The rearrangement links TRBV18 to TRBJ2-1; 10 bases are a match to TRBD1. V trimming: 3 bases; J trimming: 7 bases; junction bases outside the gene matches: 9. The germline V gene has CDR1 KGHSH and CDR2 LQKENI. The CDR3 sequence is 16 residues long. The CDR3 DNA is TGTGCCAGCTCACCCCTCGGGACAGGGGCGTCAAATGAGCAGTTCTTC. Residues: CASSPLGTGASNEQFF.

The V and J genes are TRBV5-1 and TRBJ2-1, with 9 positions matching TRBD1. The CDR3 consists of 14 residues. The V gene end was trimmed by 7 bases and the J gene end by 7 bases; junction bases not matched to a gene: 9. Germline CDR1 reads SGHRS; CDR2 reads YFSETQ. The CDR3 reads CASFRDRVDNEQFF. CDR3 nucleotide sequence: TGCGCCAGCTTCCGGGACAGGGTCGATAATGAGCAGTTCTTC. The entire variable domain, with the rest obtained from reference TRBV5-1 and TRBJ2-1, is as follows: KAGVTQTPRYLIKTRGQQVTLSCSPISGHRSVSWYQQTPGQGLQFLFEYFSETQRNKGNFPGRFSGRQFSNSRSEMNVSTLELGDSALYLCASFRDRVDNEQFFGPGTRLTVL.

The genes are TRBV6-2 or TRBV6-3 and TRBJ2-5, with TRBD2 identical over 9 bases. The J segment lost 2 bases and the V segment lost 0 bases, leaving 4 bases of the junction unmatched. Germline lookup yields CDR1 MNHEY and CDR2 SVGEGT. This CDR3 contains 16 residues. For the CDR3, the DNA is TGTGCCAGCAGTTACTCGTCTAGCGGGGCTCAAGAGACCCAGTACTTC. It encodes CASSYSSSGAQETQYF.

The CDR3: CASSPPSRARGGGYEQYF. DNA for the CDR3: TGTGCCAGCTCACCACCGTCTAGGGCCAGAGGCGGAGGCTACGAGCAGTACTTC. The rearrangement links TRBV18 to TRBJ2-7; D is possibly TRBD2 (5 bases). The CDR3 has 18 residues. Trimming took 0 bases from V and 3 from J, leaving 21 bases between them. The germline gives CDR1 KGHSH, CDR2 LQKENI.

The chain has TRBV5-4 and TRBJ1-1, with D possibly TRBD1 on 5 matching bases. The CDR3 totals 14 residues. V was trimmed by 0 bases and J by 1 base, leaving 7 bases between them. The germline CDR1 and CDR2 sequences are SGHNT and YYREEE (reference sequence). CDR3 sequence reads: CASSLDRRNTEAFF. CDR3 in DNA: TGTGCCAGCAGCTTGGACAGGCGGAACACTGAAGCTTTCTTT. The variable domain in full, completed from reference TRBV5-4 and TRBJ1-1, reads ETGVTQSPTHLIKTRGQQVTLRCSSQSGHNTVSWYQQALGQGPQFIFQYYREEENGRGNFPPRFSGLQFPNYSSELNVNALELDDSALYLCASSLDRRNTEAFFGQGTRLTVV.

V usage is TRBV27 and J usage is TRBJ2-7, with 12 bases aligning to TRBD1. This CDR3 spans 17 amino acids. Trimming cost V 5 bases and J 7 bases; bases outside gene matches: 15. The V gene's germline CDR1 is MNHEY and CDR2 SMNVEV (reference sequence). CDR3 nucleotide sequence: TGTGCCAGCAGTACTATCTTTCAGGGACAGGGGGCAGGGGAGCAGTACTTC. This sequence encodes CASSTIFQGQGAGEQYF.

The chain is built from TRBV7-3 and TRBJ2-2; 7 bases are shared with TRBD2. The CDR3 extends over 15 amino acids. J gave up 0 bases and V 8 bases, and 6 bases lay outside the gene matches. In germline, CDR1 is SGHTA, CDR2 FQGTGA. Written as DNA, the CDR3 is TGTGCCAGCGGTCCGGGGGGTCCGAACACCGGGGAGCTGTTTTTT. It yields the protein CASGPGGPNTGELFF.

V is TRBV7-2 and J is TRBJ2-1, with D possibly being TRBD2 (5 bases). V lost 2 bases, J lost 4 bases, and 18 bases lay in between. Per germline, CDR1 SGHTA and CDR2 FQGNSA. CDR3 size: 17 residues. The CDR3 DNA reads TGTGCCAGCAGCTTACTGAGCGGTAACACCCATTACAATGAGCAGTTCTTC. As protein: CASSLLSGNTHYNEQFF.

The chain combines TRBV6-6 with TRBJ2-5; TRBD2 agrees at 13 bases. V trimming: 6 bases; J trimming: 2 bases; junction bases outside the gene matches: 6. The germline V gene has CDR1 MNHNY and CDR2 SVGAGI (reference sequence). This CDR3 has 16 residues. Here the CDR3 reads CASRLPGLAGQETQYF. In DNA form, the CDR3 reads TGTGCCAGCAGACTCCCGGGACTAGCGGGACAAGAGACCCAGTACTTC.

The chain recombines TRBV5-6 with TRBJ2-2; TRBD2 aligns across 13 bases. The CDR3 runs 17 residues. The germline gives CDR1 SGHDT, CDR2 YYEEEE. V lost 2 bases, J lost 6 bases, and 7 bases stayed unmatched. CDR3 residues: CASSLPGLAGKAGELFF. The CDR3 DNA sequence: TGTGCCAGCAGCTTACCGGGACTAGCGGGAAAGGCCGGGGAGCTGTTTTTT. The full variable domain, rest sourced from reference TRBV5-6 and TRBJ2-2, is DAGVTQSPTHLIKTRGQQVTLRCSPKSGHDTVSWYQQALGQGPQFIFQYYEEEERQRGNFPDRFSGHQFPNYSSELNVNALLLGDSALYLCASSLPGLAGKAGELFFGEGSRLTVL.

There are a few counts of this clone. This chain links TRBV28 with TRBJ1-2, with D unresolved. The V gene's germline CDR1 is MDHEN and CDR2 SYDVKM. CDR3 length: 11 residues. V lost 4 bases and J lost 3, with 3 bases in between. This CDR3 reads CASSSDYGYTF. The CDR3 DNA reads TGTGCCAGCAGTTCCGACTATGGCTACACCTTC.

The V gene is TRBV3-1 (or the pseudogene TRBV3-2), the J gene TRBJ1-2; D gene unclear. V was trimmed by 0 bases and J by 2 bases, leaving 13 bases between them. The length of the CDR3 is 16 residues. CDR1 and CDR2 (germline): LGHDT, YNNKEL (reference sequence). The CDR3 loop reads CASSQDSGLLNYGYTF. CDR3 DNA sequence: TGTGCCAGCAGCCAAGATTCAGGCCTCTTGAACTATGGCTACACCTTC.

DNA for the CDR3: TGTGCCAGCAGTTGGCGGGGGCTGGGGGATCAGCCCCAGCATTTT. Translated, it gives CASSWRGLGDQPQHF. The chain employs TRBV6-5 and TRBJ1-5, with TRBD1 as a possible D gene (6 bases). Per germline, CDR1 MNHEY and CDR2 SVGAGI. The CDR3 covers 15 residues. The V and J ends lost 4 bases and 5 bases respectively, with 15 bases between them.

This clone was detected only a few times. The gene calls are TRBV27 and TRBJ1-4, with 7 bases fitting TRBD1. Germline values: CDR1 MNHEY, CDR2 SMNVEV (reference sequence). With V trimmed by 6 bases and J by 11 bases, 9 bases remained unmatched. CDR3 size: 13 residues. The DNA of the CDR3 is TGTGCCAGCAGCCCGGGGGACAGTTATAAACTGTTTTTT. Protein: CASSPGDSYKLFF.

The chain joins TRBV6-2 or TRBV6-3 to TRBJ2-2; a possible D gene is TRBD2 (6 bases). There are 15 residues in the CDR3. CDR1 MNHEY and CDR2 SVGEGT come from the germline V gene. V lost 4 bases and J 0 bases, leaving 9 bases between the germline ends. CDR3 sequence (DNA): TGTGCCAGCAGTTTAGCGGTAACGAACACCGGGGAGCTGTTTTTT. It is translated as CASSLAVTNTGELFF.

The chain employs TRBV27 and TRBJ2-5, with 7 bases identical to TRBD1. This CDR3 spans 15 amino acids. The trim removed 3 bases at V and 5 bases at J, leaving 9 bases unmatched. Germline V CDR1 and CDR2: MNHEY, SMNVEV (reference sequence). This CDR3 is CASSFDRAAEETQYF. The DNA of the CDR3 is TGTGCCAGCAGTTTCGACAGGGCGGCTGAGGAGACCCAGTACTTC.

This chain uses TRBV6-2 or TRBV6-3 with TRBJ2-2, with 10 bases aligning to TRBD1. After removal of 0 bases from V and 8 bases from J, the junction contained 12 bases not matched to a gene. The CDR3 has 18 residues. The germline gives CDR1 MNHEY, CDR2 SVGEGT. The CDR3 loop is CASSYSPRDRGLVGELFF. CDR3 nucleotides: TGTGCCAGCAGTTACTCGCCCCGGGACAGGGGCCTGGTAGGGGAGCTGTTTTTT.

The CDR3 region is CASSLLRTGSYGYTF. CDR3 nucleotide sequence: TGTGCCAGCAGCTTGCTTCGGACAGGGAGCTATGGCTACACCTTC. The rearrangement uses TRBV5-6 and TRBJ1-2; 8 bases are a match to TRBD1. J was trimmed by 4 bases and V by 1 base; bases with no gene match: 6. Germline-derived CDR1 and CDR2 are SGHDT and YYEEEE. The CDR3 consists of 15 residues.

This clone has a single count. The J gene is TRBJ2-1, the V gene TRBV28; 9 nucleotides line up with TRBD2. Trimming cost V 7 bases and J 7 bases; bases outside gene matches: 11. This CDR3 comprises 15 residues. The germline CDR1 and CDR2 sequences are MDHEN and SYDVKM. The CDR3: CASKALAGETNEQFF. Here the CDR3 DNA reads TGTGCCAGCAAAGCCTTAGCGGGAGAAACGAATGAGCAGTTCTTC.

CDR3 DNA sequence: TGTGCCAGCAGCCCAGGAGGTAGAGGTGAAAAACTGTTTTTT. Encoded protein: CASSPGGRGEKLFF. This rearrangement joins TRBV5-4 to TRBJ1-4; D is unresolved. CDR1 and CDR2 from the germline V gene are SGHNT and YYREEE (reference sequence). The length of the CDR3 is 14 residues. V was cut by 4 bases and J by 7 bases, with 14 bases left in between.

The rearrangement links TRBV6-2 or TRBV6-3 to TRBJ2-4, with 14 bases matching TRBD2. The CDR3 covers 19 residues. J was trimmed by 0 bases and V by 2 bases; bases with no gene match: 6. Germline V gene lookup returns CDR1 MNHEY and CDR2 SVGEGT. Here the CDR3 reads CASSYRGTSGRLAKNIQYF. CDR3 DNA sequence: TGTGCCAGCAGTTACCGCGGGACTAGCGGGAGACTAGCCAAAAACATTCAGTACTTC.

The chain couples TRBV4-2 to TRBJ2-7; 10 bases are shared with TRBD2. With V trimmed by 3 bases and J by 2 bases, 7 bases remained unmatched. The CDR3 is made up of 16 amino acids. Germline CDR1 LGHNA, CDR2 YNFKEQ. This chain's CDR3 is CASSQPIAGGPYEQYF. The CDR3 nucleotides are TGTGCCAGCAGCCAGCCCATAGCGGGGGGACCCTACGAGCAGTACTTC.

This chain uses TRBV29-1 with TRBJ2-3; 7 bases agree with TRBD1. The V gene end was trimmed by 4 bases and the J gene end by 6 bases; junction bases not matched to a gene: 4. The CDR3 length is 12 residues. Germline lookup yields CDR1 SQVTM and CDR2 ANQGSEA. In nucleotides, the CDR3 is TGCAGCGTTGGGACAGGTTGGGATACGCAGTATTTT. Translated, it gives CSVGTGWDTQYF.

This clone was picked up one time. V gene TRBV6-2 or TRBV6-3 combines with J gene TRBJ1-2; unclear D gene. The CDR3 sequence is 13 residues long. The germline CDR1 and CDR2 sequences are MNHEY and SVGEGT. The V and J ends lost 4 bases and 7 bases respectively, with 13 bases between them. The CDR3 DNA reads as TGTGCCAGCAGTTTTCCTGCGGTGAGTGGCTACACCTTC. Its protein product is CASSFPAVSGYTF.

The chain has TRBV5-4 and TRBJ2-2; TRBD1 is a possible D gene (5 bases). Trimming left V 1 base short and J 4 bases short, with 11 bases between. The germline CDR1 and CDR2 sequences are SGHNT and YYREEE (reference sequence). This CDR3 is built from 15 residues. The CDR3 spells CASSLWSQGTGELFF. CDR3 coding DNA: TGTGCCAGCAGCTTGTGGAGTCAGGGCACCGGGGAGCTGTTTTTT.

This sequence joins TRBV18 and TRBJ1-4, with TRBD1 identical over 7 bases. Germline-derived CDR1 and CDR2 are KGHSH and LQKENI. The CDR3 contains 14 residues. Trimming removed 6 bases from V and 8 bases from J; junction bases left unmatched: 9. The CDR3: CASSRPGDSEKLFF. CDR3 coding DNA: TGTGCCAGCTCCCGCCCGGGGGACAGCGAAAAACTGTTTTTT.

This chain uses TRBV27 with TRBJ2-5; D is unresolved. The CDR3 runs 13 residues. Germline CDR1 reads MNHEY; CDR2 reads SMNVEV (reference sequence). The V and J ends lost 1 base and 1 base respectively, with 4 bases between them. This chain's CDR3 is CASSLFGQETQYF. As DNA, the CDR3 is TGTGCCAGCAGTTTATTCGGCCAAGAGACCCAGTACTTC.

The chain's CDR3 is CATSPGTGRTQPQHF. Here the CDR3 DNA reads TGTGCCACCAGCCCCGGGACAGGGAGGACTCAGCCCCAGCATTTT. This chain connects TRBV15 to TRBJ1-5; the match to TRBD1 covers 9 bases. Germline CDR1 is LNHNV and CDR2 is YYDKDF (reference sequence). The CDR3 is made up of 15 amino acids. J lost 6 bases, V lost 5 bases, and 8 bases had no gene match.

V is TRBV5-6 and J is TRBJ1-2, with TRBD1 as a possible D gene (6 bases). This CDR3 has 15 residues. Germline lookup yields CDR1 SGHDT and CDR2 YYEEEE. V lost 0 bases, J lost 3 bases, and 12 bases lay in between. CDR3 loop: CASSLGGGRDYGYTF. In DNA form, the CDR3 reads TGTGCCAGCAGCTTGGGCGGGGGGCGAGACTATGGCTACACCTTC.

V usage is TRBV27 and J usage is TRBJ1-1; tentatively, D is TRBD1 (5 bases). CDR1 and CDR2 from the germline V gene are MNHEY and SMNVEV (reference sequence). The CDR3 runs to 14 residues. V lost 6 bases, J lost 4 bases, and 15 bases lay in between. The CDR3 sequence is CASSLGRVGTEAFF. The CDR3 nucleotides are TGTGCCAGCAGCCTCGGCAGGGTGGGCACTGAAGCTTTCTTT.